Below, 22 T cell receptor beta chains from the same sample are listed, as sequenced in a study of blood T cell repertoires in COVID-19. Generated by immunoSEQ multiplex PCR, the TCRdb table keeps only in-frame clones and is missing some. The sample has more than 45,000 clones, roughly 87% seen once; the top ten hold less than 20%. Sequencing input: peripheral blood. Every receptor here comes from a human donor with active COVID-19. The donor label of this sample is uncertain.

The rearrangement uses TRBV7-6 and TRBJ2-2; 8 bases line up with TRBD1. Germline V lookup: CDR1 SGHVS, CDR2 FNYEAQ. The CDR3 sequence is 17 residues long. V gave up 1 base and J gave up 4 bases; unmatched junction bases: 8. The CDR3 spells CASSLEDRDIATGELFF. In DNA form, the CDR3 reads TGTGCCAGCAGCTTAGAGGACAGGGATATCGCCACCGGGGAGCTGTTTTTT.

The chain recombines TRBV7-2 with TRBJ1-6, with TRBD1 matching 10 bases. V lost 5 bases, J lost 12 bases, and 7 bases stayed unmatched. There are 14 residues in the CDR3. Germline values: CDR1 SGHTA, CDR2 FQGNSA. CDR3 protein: CASSTRQGAIPLHF. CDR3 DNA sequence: TGTGCCAGCAGCACCCGACAGGGGGCCATACCCCTCCACTTT.

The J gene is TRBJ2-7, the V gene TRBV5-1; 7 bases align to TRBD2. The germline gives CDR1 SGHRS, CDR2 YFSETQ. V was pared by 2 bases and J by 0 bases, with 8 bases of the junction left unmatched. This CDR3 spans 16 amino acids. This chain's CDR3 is CASSLLAIPYSYEQYF. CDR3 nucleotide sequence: TGCGCCAGCAGCTTACTAGCGATTCCCTACTCCTACGAGCAGTACTTC.

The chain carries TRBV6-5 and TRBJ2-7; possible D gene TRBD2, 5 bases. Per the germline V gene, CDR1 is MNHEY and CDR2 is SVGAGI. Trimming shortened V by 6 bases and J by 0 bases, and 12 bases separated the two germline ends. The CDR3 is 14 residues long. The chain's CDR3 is CASRRMRDSYEQYF. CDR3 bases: TGTGCCAGCAGACGCATGAGGGACTCCTACGAGCAGTACTTC.

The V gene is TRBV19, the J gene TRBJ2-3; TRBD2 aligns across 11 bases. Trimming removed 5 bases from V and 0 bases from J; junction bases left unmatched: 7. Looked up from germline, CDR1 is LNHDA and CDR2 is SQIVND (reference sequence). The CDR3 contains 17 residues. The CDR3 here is CASSFRLAGRSTDTQYF. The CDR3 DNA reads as TGTGCCAGTAGTTTTAGACTAGCGGGGCGTAGCACAGATACGCAGTATTTT.

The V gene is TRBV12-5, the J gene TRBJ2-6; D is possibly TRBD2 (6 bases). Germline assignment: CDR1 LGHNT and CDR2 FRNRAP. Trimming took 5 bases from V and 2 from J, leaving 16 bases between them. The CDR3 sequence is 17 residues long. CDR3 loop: CASGIGTLGTGANVLTF. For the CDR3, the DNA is TGTGCTAGTGGTATCGGGACTCTAGGGACTGGGGCCAACGTCCTGACTTTC.

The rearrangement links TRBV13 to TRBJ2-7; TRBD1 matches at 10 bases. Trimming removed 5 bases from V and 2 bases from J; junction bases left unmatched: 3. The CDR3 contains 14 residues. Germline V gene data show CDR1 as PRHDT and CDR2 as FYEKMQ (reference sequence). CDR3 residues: CASSQGQGAYEQYF. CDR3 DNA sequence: TGTGCCAGCAGCCAAGGACAGGGGGCCTACGAGCAGTACTTC.

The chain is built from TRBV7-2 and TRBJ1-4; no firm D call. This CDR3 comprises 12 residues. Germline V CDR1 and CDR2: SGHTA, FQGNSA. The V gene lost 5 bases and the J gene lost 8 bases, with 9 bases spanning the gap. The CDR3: CASSLPGEKLFF. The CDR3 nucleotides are TGTGCCAGCAGCCTCCCGGGGGAAAAACTGTTTTTT.

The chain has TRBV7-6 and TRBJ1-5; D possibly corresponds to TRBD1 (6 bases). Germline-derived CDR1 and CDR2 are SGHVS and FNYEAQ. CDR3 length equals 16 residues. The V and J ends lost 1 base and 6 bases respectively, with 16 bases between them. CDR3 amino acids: CASSLESARGPQPQHF. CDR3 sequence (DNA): TGTGCCAGCAGCTTAGAATCTGCCAGGGGACCTCAGCCCCAGCATTTT.

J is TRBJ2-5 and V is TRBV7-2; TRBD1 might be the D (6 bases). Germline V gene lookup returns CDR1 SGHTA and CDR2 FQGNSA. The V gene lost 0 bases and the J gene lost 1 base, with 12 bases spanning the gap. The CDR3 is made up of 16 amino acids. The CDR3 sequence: CASSLALSTGQETQYF. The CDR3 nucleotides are TGTGCCAGCAGCTTAGCGCTGTCGACAGGCCAAGAGACCCAGTACTTC.

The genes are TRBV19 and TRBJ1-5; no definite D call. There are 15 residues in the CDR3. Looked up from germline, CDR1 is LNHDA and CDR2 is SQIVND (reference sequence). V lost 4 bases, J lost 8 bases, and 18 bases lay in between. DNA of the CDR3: TGTGCCAGTAGTACGAAACGCGTTATTATAGAGCCCCAGCATTTT. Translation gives CASSTKRVIIEPQHF.

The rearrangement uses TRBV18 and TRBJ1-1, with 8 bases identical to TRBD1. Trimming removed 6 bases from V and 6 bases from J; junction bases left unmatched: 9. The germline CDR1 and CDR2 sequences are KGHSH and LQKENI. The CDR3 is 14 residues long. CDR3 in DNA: TGTGCCAGCTCGAACAGGGGGGGAGAGGCTGAAGCTTTCTTT. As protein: CASSNRGGEAEAFF.

The CDR3 bases are TGTGCCAGCAGCGTAGCGGGGGGTTTATCAGATACGCAGTATTTT. Its translation: CASSVAGGLSDTQYF. This sequence joins TRBV9 and TRBJ2-3; 7 positions match TRBD2. The CDR3 runs to 15 residues. After removal of 0 bases from V and 4 bases from J, the junction contained 5 bases not matched to a gene. CDR1 is SGDLS and CDR2 is YYNGEE in the germline V gene.

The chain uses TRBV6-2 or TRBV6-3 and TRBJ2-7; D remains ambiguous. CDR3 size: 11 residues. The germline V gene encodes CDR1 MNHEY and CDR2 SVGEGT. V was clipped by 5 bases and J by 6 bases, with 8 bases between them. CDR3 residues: CASSLRFEQYF. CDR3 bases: TGTGCCAGCAGTCTCCGTTTCGAGCAGTACTTC.

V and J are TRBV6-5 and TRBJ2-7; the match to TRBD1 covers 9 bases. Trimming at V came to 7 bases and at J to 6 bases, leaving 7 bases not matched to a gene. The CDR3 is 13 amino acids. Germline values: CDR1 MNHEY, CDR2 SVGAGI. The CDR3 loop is CASTEGTGREQYF. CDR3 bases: TGTGCCAGCACCGAAGGGACAGGGCGCGAGCAGTACTTC.

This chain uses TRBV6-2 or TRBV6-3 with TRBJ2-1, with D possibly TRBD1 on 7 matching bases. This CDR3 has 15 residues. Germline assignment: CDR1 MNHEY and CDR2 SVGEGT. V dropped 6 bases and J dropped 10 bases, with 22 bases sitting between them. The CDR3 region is CASSPRGTASEEQFF. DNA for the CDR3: TGTGCCAGCAGCCCTCGGGGGACAGCAAGCGAAGAGCAGTTCTTC.

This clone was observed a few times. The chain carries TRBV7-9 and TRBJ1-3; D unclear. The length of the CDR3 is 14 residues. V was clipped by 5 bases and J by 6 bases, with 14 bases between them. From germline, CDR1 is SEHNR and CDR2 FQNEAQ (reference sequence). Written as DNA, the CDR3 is TGTGCCAGCAGCAGACGACGGGAGAAAAACACCATATATTTT. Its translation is CASSRRREKNTIYF. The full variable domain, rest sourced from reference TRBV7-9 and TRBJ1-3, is DTGVSQNPRHKITKRGQNVTFRCDPISEHNRLYWYRQTLGQGPEFLTYFQNEAQLEKSRLLSDRFSAERPKGSFSTLEIQRTEQGDSAMYLCASSRRREKNTIYFGEGSWLTVV.

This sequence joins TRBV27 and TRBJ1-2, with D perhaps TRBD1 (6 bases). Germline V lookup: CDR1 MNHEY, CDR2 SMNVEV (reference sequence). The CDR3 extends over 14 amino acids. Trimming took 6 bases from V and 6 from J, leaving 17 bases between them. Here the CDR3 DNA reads TGTGCCAGCAGCCGACAGGCCCGTTGGGATGGCTACACCTTC. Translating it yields CASSRQARWDGYTF.

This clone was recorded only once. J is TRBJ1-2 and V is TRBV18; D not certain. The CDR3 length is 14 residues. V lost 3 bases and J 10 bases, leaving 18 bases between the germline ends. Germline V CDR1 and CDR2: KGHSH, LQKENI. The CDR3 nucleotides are TGTGCCAGCTCACCGGAACGGGGAGTGAGGGTCTACACCTTC. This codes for CASSPERGVRVYTF. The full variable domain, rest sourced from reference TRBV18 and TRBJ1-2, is NAGVMQNPRHLVRRRGQEARLRCSPMKGHSHVYWYRQLPEEGLKFMVYLQKENIIDESGMPKERFSAEFPKEGPSILRIQQVVRGDSAAYFCASSPERGVRVYTFGSGTRLTVV.

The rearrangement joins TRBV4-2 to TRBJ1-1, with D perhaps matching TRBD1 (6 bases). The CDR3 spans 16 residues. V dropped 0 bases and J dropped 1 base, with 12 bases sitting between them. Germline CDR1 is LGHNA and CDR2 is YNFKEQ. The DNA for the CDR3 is TGTGCCAGCAGCCAAGACCGCGCGGGGGCGAACACTGAAGCTTTCTTT. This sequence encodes CASSQDRAGANTEAFF.

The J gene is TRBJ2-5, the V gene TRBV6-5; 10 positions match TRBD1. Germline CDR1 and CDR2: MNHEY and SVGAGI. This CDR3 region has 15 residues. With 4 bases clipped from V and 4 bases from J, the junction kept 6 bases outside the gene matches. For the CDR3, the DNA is TGTGCCAGCAGTTCGACCGGGACAGGGGCAGAGACCCAGTACTTC. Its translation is CASSSTGTGAETQYF.

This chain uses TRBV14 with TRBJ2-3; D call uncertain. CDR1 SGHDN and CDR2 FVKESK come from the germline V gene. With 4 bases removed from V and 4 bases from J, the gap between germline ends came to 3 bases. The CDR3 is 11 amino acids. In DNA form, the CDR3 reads TGTGCCAGCAGCCGAGCAGATACGCAGTATTTT. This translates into CASSRADTQYF.